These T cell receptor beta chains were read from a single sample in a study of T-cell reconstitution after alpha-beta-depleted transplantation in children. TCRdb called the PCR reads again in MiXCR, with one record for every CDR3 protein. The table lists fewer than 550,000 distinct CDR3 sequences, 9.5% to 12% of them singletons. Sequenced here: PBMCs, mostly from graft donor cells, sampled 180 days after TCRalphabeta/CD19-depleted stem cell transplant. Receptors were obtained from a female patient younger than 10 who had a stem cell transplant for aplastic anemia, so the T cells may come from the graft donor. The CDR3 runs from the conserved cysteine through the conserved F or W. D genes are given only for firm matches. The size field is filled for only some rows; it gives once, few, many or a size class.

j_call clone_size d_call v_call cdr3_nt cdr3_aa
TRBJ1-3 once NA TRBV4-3 TGCGCCAGCAGCCTTTTTGGGGAGGGCAGCCCTGGAAACACCATATATTTT CASSLFGEGSPGNTIYF
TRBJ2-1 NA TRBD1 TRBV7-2 TGTGCCAGCAGCTTAAGGCGGGGACAGGGGTCCTTCAATGAGCAGTTCTTC CASSLRRGQGSFNEQFF
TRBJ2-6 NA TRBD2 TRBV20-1 TGCAGTGCCCTAGCGGGAGGTTCCTCTGGGGCCAACGTCCTGACTTTC CSALAGGSSGANVLTF
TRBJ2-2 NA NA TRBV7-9 TGTGCCAGCAGCTTACGCGGGGAACAGACCGGGGAGCTGTTTTTT CASSLRGEQTGELFF
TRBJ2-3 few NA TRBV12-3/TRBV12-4 TGTGCCAGCAGTCTAGTGATTGCAGATACGCAGTATTTT CASSLVIADTQYF
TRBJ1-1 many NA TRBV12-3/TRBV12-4 TGTGCCAGCAGGGTAGGACGGACCACTGAAGCTTTCTTT CASRVGRTTEAFF
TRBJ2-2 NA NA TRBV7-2 TGTGCCAGCAGCTTTCCAGCCACCGGGGAGCTGTTTTTT CASSFPATGELFF
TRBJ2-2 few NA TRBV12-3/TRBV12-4 TGTGCCAGCAGGAGGGGGGGCGGGGAGCTGTTTTTT CASRRGGGELFF
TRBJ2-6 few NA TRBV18 TGTGCCAGCTCAGTTCGGGGGCTTGGGGCCAACGTCCTGACTTTC CASSVRGLGANVLTF
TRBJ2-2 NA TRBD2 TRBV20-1 TGCAGTGCTAGAGGGACTAGCGGGTACACCGGGGAGCTGTTTTTT CSARGTSGYTGELFF
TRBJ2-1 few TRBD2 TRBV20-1 TGCAGTGCTTACCGGACTAGTTATCATGAGCAGTTCTTC CSAYRTSYHEQFF
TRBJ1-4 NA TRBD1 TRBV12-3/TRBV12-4 TGTGCCAGCCTCCGACGGCACGGGACAGGGCCGGAAAAACTGTTTTTT CASLRRHGTGPEKLFF
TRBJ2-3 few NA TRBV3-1 TGTGCCAGCAGCCAACGAAATCCCGGCCCTGGGACCACAGATACGCAGTATTTT CASSQRNPGPGTTDTQYF
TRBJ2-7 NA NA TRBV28 TGTGCCAGCAGGCCGACAGTCCCCTCCTACGAGCAGTACTTC CASRPTVPSYEQYF
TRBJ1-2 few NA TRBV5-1 TGCGCCAGCAGCTTGTGGTCCGGGGCTGGATATGGCTACACCTTC CASSLWSGAGYGYTF
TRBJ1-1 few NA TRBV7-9 TGTGCCAGCAGCTTTGTACCCACGGAGAACACTGAAGCTTTCTTT CASSFVPTENTEAFF
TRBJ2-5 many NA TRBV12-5 TGTGCTAGTGGTTTGAGTAGCGGCAGGGGGCAAGAGACCCAGTACTTC CASGLSSGRGQETQYF
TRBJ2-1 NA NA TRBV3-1 TGTGCCAGCAGCCAAGTTTTGGGAACGGTCTCATCCTACAATGAGCAGTTCTTC CASSQVLGTVSSYNEQFF
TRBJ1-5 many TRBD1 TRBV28 TGTGCCAGCAGTTTTCCACAGGGGGCCGGGCAGCCCCAGCATTTT CASSFPQGAGQPQHF